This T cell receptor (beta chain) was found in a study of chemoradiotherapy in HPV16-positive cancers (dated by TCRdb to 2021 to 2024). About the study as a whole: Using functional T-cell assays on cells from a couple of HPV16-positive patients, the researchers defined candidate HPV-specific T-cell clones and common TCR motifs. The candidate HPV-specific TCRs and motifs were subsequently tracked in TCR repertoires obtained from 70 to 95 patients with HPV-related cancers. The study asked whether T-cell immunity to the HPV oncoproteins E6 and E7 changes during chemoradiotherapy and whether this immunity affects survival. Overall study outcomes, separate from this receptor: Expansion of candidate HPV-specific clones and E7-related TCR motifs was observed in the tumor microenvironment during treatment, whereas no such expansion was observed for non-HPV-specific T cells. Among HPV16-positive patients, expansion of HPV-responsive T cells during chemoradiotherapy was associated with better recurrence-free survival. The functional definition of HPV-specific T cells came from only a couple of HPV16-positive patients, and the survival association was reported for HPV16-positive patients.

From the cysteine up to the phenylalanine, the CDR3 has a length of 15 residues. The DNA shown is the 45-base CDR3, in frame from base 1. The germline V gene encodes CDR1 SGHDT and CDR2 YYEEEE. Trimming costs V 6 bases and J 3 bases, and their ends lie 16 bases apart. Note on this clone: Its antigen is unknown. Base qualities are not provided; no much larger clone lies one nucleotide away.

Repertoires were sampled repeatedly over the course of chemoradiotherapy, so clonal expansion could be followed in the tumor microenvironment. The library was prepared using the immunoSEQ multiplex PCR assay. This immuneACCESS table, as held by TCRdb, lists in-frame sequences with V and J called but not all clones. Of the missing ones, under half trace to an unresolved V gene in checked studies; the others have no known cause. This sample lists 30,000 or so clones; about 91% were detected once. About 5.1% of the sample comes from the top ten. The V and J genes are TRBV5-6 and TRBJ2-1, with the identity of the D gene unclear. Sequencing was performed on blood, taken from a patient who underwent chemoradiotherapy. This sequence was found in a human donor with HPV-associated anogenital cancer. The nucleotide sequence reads TGTGCCAGCATCCATAAAGGGTCAGGCTACAATGAGCAGTTCTTC. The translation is CASIHKGSGYNEQFF.